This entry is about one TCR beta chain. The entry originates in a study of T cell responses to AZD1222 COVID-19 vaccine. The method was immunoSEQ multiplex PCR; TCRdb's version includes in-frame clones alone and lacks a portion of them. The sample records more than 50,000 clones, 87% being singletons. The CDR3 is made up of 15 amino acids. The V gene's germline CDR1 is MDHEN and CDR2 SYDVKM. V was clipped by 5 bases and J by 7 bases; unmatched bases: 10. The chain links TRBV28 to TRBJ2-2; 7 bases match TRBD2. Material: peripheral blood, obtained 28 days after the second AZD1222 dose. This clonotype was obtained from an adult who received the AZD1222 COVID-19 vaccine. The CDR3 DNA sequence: TGTGCCAGCAGTCCCCCTGGGACTACCAGCGGGGAGCTGTTTTTT. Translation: CASSPPGTTSGELFF.